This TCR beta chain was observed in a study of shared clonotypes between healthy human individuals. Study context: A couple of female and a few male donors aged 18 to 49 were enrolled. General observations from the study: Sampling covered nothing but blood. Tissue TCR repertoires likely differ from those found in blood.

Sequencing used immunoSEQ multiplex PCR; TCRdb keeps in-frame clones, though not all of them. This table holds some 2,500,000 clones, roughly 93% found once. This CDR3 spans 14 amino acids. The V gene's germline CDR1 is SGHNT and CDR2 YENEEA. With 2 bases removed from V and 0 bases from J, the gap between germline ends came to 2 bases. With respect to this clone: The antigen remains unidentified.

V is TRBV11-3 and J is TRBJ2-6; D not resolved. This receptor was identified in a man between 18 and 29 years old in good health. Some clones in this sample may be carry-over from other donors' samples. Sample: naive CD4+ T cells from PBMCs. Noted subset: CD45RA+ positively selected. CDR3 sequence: CASSLNSGANVLTF. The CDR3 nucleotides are TGTGCCAGCAGCTTAAACTCTGGGGCCAACGTCCTGACTTTC. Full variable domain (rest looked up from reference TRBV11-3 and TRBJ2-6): EAGVVQSPRYKIIEKKQPVAFWCNPISGHNTLYWYLQNLGQGPELLIRYENEEAVDDSQLPKDRFSAERLKGVDSTLKIQPAELGDSAVYLCASSLNSGANVLTFGAGSRLTVL.